The clone carrying this TCR beta chain was recorded a few times. Trimming stripped 1 base from V and 0 bases from J, with 15 bases between. The CDR3 extends over 17 amino acids. Germline V CDR1 and CDR2: SGHAT, FQNNGV. The study ran its PCR with 60 Vbeta and 13 Jbeta primers. Assay used: immunoSEQ multiplex PCR; TCRdb lists only in-frame clones, some missing. The sample carries about 170,000 clones, about three quarters recorded once. These data belong to a study of cytomegalovirus exposure and HLA in healthy donors. Input material: PBMCs. The source of this sequence is a girl between 10 and 17 years old in good health and CMV-seronegative. The chain is built from TRBV11-2 and TRBJ2-5; TRBD1 is a possible D gene (6 bases). The CDR3 DNA reads as TGTGCCAGCAGCTTAGGCTCGCCAAGGACAGACCAAGAGACCCAGTACTTC. Protein product: CASSLGSPRTDQETQYF.